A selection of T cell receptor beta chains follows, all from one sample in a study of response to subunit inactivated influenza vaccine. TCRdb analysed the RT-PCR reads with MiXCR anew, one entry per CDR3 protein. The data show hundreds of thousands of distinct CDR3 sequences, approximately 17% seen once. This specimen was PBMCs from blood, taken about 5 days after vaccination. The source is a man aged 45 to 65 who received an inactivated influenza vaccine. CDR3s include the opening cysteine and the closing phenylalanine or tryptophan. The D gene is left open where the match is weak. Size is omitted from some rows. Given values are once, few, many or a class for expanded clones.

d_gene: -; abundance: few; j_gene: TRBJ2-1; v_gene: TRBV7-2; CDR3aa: CASSELTGSYNEQFF; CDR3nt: TGTGCCAGCAGCGAACTAACAGGGTCCTACAATGAGCAGTTCTTC
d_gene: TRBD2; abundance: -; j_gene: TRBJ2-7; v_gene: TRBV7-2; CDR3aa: CASSYVTSGTNEQYF; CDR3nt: TGTGCCAGCAGCTACGTCACTAGCGGGACCAACGAGCAGTACTTC
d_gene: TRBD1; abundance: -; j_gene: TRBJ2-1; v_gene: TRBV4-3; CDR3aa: CASSQKIDRGEEQFF; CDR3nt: TGCGCCAGCAGCCAGAAAATAGACAGGGGAGAGGAGCAGTTCTTC
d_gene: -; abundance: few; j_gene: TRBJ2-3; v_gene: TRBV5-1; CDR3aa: CASRVGPSGDTQYF; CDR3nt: TGCGCCAGCCGGGTAGGGCCCTCAGGGGATACGCAGTATTTT
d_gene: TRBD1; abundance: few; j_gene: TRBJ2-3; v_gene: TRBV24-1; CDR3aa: CATSDWTGGADTQYF; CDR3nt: TGTGCCACCAGTGATTGGACAGGGGGTGCAGATACGCAGTATTTT
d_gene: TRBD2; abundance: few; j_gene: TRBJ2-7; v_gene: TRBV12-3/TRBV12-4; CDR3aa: CASSLRFTGTSVYEQYF; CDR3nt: TGTGCCAGCAGTTTACGGTTTACAGGGACTAGCGTCTACGAGCAGTACTTC
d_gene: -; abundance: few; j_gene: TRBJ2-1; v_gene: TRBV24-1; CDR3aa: CATEGTPTNEQFF; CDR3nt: TGTGCCACCGAGGGGACTCCCACTAATGAGCAGTTCTTC
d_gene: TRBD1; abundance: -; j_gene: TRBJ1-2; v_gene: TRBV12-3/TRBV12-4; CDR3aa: CASSADGTAYGYTF; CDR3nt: TGTGCCAGCAGTGCCGATGGGACAGCCTATGGCTACACCTTC
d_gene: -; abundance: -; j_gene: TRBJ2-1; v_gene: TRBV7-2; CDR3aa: CASSLRDSSLSYNEQFF; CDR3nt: TGTGCCAGCAGCTTAAGGGACTCCTCTCTCTCCTACAATGAGCAGTTCTTC
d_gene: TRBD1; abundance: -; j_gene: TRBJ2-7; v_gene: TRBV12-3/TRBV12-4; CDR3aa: CASRADTGTGTYEQYF; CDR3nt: TGTGCCAGCAGAGCCGATACGGGGACAGGTACCTACGAGCAGTACTTC
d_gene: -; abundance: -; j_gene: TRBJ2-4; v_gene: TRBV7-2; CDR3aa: CASSPPNGDIQYF; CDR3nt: TGTGCCAGCAGCCCCCCGAACGGGGACATTCAGTACTTC
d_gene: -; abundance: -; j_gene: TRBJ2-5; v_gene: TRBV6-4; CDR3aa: CASSSQGGGGRQETQYF; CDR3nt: TGTGCCAGCAGTTCCCAGGGAGGGGGGGGTCGCCAAGAGACCCAGTACTTC
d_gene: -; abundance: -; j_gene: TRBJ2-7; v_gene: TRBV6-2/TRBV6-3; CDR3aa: CASSNTGVLGEQYF; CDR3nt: TGTGCCAGCAGCAATACGGGGGTCTTAGGCGAGCAGTACTTC
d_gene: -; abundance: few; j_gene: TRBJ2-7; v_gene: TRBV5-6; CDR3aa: CASSLEWDKLTYEQYF; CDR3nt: TGTGCCAGCAGCTTGGAGTGGGACAAACTAACCTACGAGCAGTACTTC
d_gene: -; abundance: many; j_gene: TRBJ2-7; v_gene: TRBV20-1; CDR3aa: CSAIRTRGGGTYEQYF; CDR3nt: TGCAGTGCTATTAGGACTAGGGGGGGTGGCACCTACGAGCAGTACTTC
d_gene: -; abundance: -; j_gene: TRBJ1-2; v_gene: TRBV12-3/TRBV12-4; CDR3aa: CASSRTPNYGYTF; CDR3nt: TGTGCCAGCAGTAGAACACCTAACTATGGCTACACCTTC
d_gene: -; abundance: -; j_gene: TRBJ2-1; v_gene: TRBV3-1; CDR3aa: CASSSGHQGPNEQFF; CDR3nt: TGTGCCAGCAGCTCGGGACACCAGGGCCCTAATGAGCAGTTCTTC
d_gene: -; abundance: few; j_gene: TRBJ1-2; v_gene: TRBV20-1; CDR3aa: CSARVYYGYTF; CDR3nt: TGCAGTGCTAGAGTATACTATGGCTACACCTTC
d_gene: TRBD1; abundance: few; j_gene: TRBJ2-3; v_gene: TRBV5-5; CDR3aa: CASSLPGTGHDTQYF; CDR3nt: TGTGCCAGCAGCTTACCCGGGACAGGGCATGATACGCAGTATTTT
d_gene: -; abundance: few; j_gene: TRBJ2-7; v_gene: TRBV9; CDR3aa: CASTKGEGGEQYF; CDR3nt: TGTGCCAGCACCAAAGGGGAGGGGGGCGAGCAGTACTTC
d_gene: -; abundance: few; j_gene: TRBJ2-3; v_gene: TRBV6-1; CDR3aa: CASSAPQAPSTDTQYF; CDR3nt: TGTGCCAGCAGTGCCCCTCAGGCTCCAAGCACAGATACGCAGTATTTT
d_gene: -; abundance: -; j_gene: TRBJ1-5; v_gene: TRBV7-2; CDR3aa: CASSWAANQPQHF; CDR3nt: TGTGCCAGCAGCTGGGCCGCGAATCAGCCCCAGCATTTT
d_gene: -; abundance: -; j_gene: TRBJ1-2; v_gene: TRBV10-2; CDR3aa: CASSESRAAGDGYTF; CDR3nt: TGCGCCAGCAGTGAGTCGAGGGCCGCGGGGGATGGCTACACCTTC
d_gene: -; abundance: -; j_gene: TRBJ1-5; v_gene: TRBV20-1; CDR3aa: CSASRGANNQPQHF; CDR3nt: TGCAGTGCTAGCCGGGGGGCGAATAATCAGCCCCAGCATTTT
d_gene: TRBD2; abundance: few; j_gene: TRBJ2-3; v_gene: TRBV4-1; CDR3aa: CASSQGRGGADTQYF; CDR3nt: TGCGCCAGCAGCCAAGGACGCGGGGGGGCTGATACGCAGTATTTT
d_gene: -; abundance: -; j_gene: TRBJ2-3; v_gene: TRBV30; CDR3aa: CAWSTPGHSTDTQYF; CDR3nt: TGTGCCTGGAGTACACCGGGACACAGCACAGATACGCAGTATTTT
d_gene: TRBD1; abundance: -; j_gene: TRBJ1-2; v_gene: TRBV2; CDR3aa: CASRPRGGNYGYTF; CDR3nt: TGTGCCAGCCGCCCCAGGGGGGGAAACTATGGCTACACCTTC
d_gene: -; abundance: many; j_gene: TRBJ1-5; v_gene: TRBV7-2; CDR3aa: CASSSHQTAGGPPQHF; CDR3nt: TGTGCCAGCAGCTCTCACCAGACGGCGGGAGGTCCGCCCCAGCATTTT
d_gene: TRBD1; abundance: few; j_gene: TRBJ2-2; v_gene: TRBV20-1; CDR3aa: CSASGTATGELFF; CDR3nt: TGCAGTGCTAGCGGGACAGCGACCGGGGAGCTGTTTTTT
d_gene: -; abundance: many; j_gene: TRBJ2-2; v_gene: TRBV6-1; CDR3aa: CASTKGLADTGELFF; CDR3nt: TGTGCCAGCACAAAGGGGCTAGCCGATACCGGGGAGCTGTTTTTT
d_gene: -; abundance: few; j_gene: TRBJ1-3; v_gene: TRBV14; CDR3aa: CASSQLTLLGNTIYF; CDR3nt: TGTGCCAGCAGCCAACTCACGCTCCTGGGGAACACCATATATTTT
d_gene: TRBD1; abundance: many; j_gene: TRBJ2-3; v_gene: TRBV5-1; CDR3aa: CASSLASGGAADTQYF; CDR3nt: TGCGCCAGCAGCTTGGCGTCAGGGGGCGCGGCAGATACGCAGTATTTT
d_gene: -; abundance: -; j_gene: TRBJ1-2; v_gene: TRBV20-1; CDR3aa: CSASDPGAGYTF; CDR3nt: TGCAGTGCTAGCGACCCGGGTGCTGGCTACACCTTC
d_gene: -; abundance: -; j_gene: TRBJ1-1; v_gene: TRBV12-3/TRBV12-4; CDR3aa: CASSFPMNTEAFF; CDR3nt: TGTGCCAGCAGTTTTCCGATGAACACTGAAGCTTTCTTT
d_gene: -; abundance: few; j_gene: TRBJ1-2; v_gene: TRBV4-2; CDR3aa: CASSQVGTTEFYGYTF; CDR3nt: TGTGCCAGCAGCCAGGTCGGGACTACGGAATTCTATGGCTACACCTTC
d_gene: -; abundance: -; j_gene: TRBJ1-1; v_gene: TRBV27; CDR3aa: CASSLSARTGNTEAFF; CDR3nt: TGTGCCAGCAGTTTATCGGCCAGGACGGGGAACACTGAAGCTTTCTTT
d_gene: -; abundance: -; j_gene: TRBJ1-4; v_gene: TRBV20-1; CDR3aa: CSATSMGTNEKLFF; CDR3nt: TGCAGTGCTACCTCGATGGGGACTAATGAAAAACTGTTTTTT
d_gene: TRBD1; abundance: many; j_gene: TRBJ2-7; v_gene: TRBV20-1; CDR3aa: CSARAGTGVGEQYF; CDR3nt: TGCAGTGCTAGAGCCGGGACAGGGGTCGGAGAGCAGTACTTC
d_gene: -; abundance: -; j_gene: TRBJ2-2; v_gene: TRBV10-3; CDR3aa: CAISHDRITGELFF; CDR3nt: TGTGCCATCAGTCACGACAGGATCACCGGGGAGCTGTTTTTT
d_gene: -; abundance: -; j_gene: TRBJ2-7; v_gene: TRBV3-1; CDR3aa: CASSHGGHPYF; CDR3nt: TGTGCCAGCAGCCATGGCGGTCATCCGTACTTC
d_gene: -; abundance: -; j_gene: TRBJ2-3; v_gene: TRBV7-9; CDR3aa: CASSHSTASDTQYF; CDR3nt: TGTGCCAGCAGCCACTCGACAGCCTCAGATACGCAGTATTTT
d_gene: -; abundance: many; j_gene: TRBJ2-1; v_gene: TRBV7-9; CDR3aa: CASSPTDYNEQFF; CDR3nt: TGTGCCAGCAGCCCTACCGACTACAATGAGCAGTTCTTC
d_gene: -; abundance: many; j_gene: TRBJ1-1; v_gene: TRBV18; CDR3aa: CANSRDPNTEAFF; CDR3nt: TGTGCCAATAGCAGGGACCCGAACACTGAAGCTTTCTTT
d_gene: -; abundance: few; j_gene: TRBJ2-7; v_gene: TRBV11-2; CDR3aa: CASSQDTSPYEQYF; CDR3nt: TGTGCCAGCAGCCAGGACACCAGCCCCTACGAGCAGTACTTC
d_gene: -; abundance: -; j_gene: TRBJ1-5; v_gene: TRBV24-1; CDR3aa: CATSDPETNQPQHF; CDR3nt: TGTGCCACCAGTGACCCTGAAACCAATCAGCCCCAGCATTTT
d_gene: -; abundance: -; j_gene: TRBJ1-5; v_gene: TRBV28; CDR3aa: CASSLGGGSGNQPQHF; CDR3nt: TGTGCCAGCAGTTTAGGTGGGGGGTCGGGCAATCAGCCCCAGCATTTT
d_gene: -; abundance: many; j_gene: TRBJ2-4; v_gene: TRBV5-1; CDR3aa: CASSSGQSNNIQYF; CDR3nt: TGCGCCAGCAGCTCCGGACAGTCGAACAACATTCAGTACTTC
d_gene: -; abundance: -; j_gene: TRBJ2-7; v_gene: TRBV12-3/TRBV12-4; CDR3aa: CASSFGTDTGSHEQYF; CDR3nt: TGTGCCAGCAGTTTTGGAACCGATACAGGGAGCCACGAGCAGTACTTC
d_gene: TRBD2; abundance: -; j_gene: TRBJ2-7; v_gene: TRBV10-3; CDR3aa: CAIRGTSVYEQYF; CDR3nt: TGTGCCATCAGGGGGACTAGCGTCTACGAGCAGTACTTC
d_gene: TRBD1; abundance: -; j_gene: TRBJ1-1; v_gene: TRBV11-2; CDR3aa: CASSTRPGQVDEAFF; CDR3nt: TGTGCCAGCAGCACTAGACCGGGACAGGTCGATGAAGCTTTCTTT
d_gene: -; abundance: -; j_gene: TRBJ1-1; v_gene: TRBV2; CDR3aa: CASSALGHMNTEAFF; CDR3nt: TGTGCCAGCAGCGCACTGGGCCATATGAACACTGAAGCTTTCTTT
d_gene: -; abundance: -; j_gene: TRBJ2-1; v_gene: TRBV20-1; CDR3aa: CSAQSPDTSYNEQFF; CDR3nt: TGCAGTGCACAAAGTCCGGACACCTCCTACAATGAGCAGTTCTTC
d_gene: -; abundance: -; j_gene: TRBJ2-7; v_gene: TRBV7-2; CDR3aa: CASSVTETTYEQYF; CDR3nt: TGTGCCAGCAGCGTGACGGAGACCACCTACGAGCAGTACTTC
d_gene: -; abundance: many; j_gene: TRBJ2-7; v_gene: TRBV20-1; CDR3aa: CSASNRVGYEQYF; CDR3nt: TGCAGTGCTAGTAACAGGGTGGGCTACGAGCAGTACTTC
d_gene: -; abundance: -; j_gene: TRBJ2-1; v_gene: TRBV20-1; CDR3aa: CSANGLRWQFF; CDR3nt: TGCAGTGCTAACGGGCTGCGGTGGCAGTTCTTC
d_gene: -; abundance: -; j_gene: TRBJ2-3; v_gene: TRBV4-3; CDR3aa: CASSQVGLRTDTQYF; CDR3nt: TGCGCCAGCAGCCAAGTGGGTCTTCGCACAGATACGCAGTATTTT
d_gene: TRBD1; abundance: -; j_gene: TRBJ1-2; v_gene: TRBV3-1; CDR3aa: CASSQGTGPNYGYTF; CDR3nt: TGTGCCAGCAGCCAAGGGACAGGGCCTAACTATGGCTACACCTTC
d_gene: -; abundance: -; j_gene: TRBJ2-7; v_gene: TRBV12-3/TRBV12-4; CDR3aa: CASRDRREQYF; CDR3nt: TGTGCCAGCAGAGACAGGAGAGAGCAGTACTTC
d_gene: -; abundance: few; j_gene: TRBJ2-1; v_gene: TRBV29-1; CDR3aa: CSVRELLGNEQFF; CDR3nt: TGCAGCGTGCGCGAGCTTCTCGGTAATGAGCAGTTCTTC